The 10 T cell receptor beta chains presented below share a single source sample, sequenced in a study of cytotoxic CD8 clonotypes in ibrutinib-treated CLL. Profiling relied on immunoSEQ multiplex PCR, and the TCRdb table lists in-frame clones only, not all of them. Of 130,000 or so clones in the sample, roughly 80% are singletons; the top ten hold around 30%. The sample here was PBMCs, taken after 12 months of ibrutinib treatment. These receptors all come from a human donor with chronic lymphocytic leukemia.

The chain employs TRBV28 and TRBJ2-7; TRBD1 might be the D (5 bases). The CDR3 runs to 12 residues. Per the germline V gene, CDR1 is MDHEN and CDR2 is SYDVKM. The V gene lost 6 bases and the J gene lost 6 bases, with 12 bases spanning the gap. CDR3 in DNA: TGTGCCAGCAGATCGACAGTAACCGAGCAGTACTTC. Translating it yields CASRSTVTEQYF.

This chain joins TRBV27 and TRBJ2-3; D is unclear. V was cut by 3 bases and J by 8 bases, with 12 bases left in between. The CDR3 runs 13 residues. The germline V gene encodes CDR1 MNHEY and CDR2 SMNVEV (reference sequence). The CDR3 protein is CASSFQAYGTQYF. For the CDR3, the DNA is TGTGCCAGCAGTTTCCAGGCCTATGGTACGCAGTATTTT.

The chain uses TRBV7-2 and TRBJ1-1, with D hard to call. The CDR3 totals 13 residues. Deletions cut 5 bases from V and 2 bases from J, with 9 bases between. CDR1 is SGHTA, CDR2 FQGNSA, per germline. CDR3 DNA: TGTGCCAGCAGCAGTCCAGCAAACACTGAAGCTTTCTTT. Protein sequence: CASSSPANTEAFF.

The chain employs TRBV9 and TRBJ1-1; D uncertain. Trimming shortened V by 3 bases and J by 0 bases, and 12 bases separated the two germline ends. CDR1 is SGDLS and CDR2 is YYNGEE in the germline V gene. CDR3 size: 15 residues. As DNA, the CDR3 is TGTGCCAGCAGCGCGTACAGTTCTATGAACACTGAAGCTTTCTTT. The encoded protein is CASSAYSSMNTEAFF.

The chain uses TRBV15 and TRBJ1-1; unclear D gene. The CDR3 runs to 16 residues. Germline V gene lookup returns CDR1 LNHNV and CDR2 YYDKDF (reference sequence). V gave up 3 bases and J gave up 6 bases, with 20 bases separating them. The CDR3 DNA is TGTGCCACCAGCAGTATAAGGTCAGTCTCGGGCGCTGAAGCTTTCTTT. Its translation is CATSSIRSVSGAEAFF. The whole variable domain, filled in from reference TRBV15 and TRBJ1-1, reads DAMVIQNPRYQVTQFGKPVTLSCSQTLNHNVMYWYQQKSSQAPKLLFHYYDKDFNNEADTPDNFQSRRPNTSFCFLDIRSPGLGDTAMYLCATSSIRSVSGAEAFFGQGTRLTVV.

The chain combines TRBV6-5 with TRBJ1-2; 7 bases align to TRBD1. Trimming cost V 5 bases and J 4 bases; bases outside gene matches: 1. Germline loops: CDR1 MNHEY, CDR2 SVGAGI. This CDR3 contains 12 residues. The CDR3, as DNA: TGTGCCAGCAGTGGGGACAGCTATGGCTACACCTTC. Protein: CASSGDSYGYTF.

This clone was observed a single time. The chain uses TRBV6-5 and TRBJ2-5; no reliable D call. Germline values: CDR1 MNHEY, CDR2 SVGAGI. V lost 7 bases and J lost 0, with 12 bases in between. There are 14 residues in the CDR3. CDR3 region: CASTDAGYQETQYF. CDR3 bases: TGTGCCAGCACCGACGCCGGGTACCAAGAGACCCAGTACTTC.

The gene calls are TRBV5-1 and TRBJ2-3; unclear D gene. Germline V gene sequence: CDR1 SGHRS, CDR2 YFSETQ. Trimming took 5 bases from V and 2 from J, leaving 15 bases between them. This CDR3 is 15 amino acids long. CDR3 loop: CASSPARPHTDTQYF. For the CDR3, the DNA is TGCGCCAGCAGTCCTGCTCGACCCCACACAGATACGCAGTATTTT.

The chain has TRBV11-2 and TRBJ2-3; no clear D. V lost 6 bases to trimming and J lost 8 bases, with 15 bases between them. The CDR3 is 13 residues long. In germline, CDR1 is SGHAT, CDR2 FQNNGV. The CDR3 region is CASRLPGAPTQYF. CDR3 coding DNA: TGTGCCAGCAGACTACCAGGTGCTCCTACGCAGTATTTT.

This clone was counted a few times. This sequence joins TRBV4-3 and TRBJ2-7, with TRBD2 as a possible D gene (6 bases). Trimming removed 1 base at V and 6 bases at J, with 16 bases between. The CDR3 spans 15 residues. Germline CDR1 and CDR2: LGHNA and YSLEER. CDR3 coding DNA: TGCGCCAGCAGCCAAGCGATATTTTCCGGGAGCGAGCAGTACTTC. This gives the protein CASSQAIFSGSEQYF.